The 8 T cell receptor beta chains given below trace back to one sample, sequenced in a study of shared clonotypes between healthy human individuals. Profiling relied on immunoSEQ multiplex PCR, and the TCRdb table lists in-frame clones only, not all of them. The repertoire holds fewer than 3 million clones, with 85% to 95% as singletons. What was sequenced was naive CD4+ T cells from PBMCs. Documented subset: CD45RA+ positively selected. The receptors shown here come from a man between 18 and 35 years old in good health. Some clones in this sample may be carry-over from other donors' samples.

The chain carries TRBV5-6 and TRBJ2-5, with TRBD2 matching 7 bases. This CDR3 comprises 14 residues. V dropped 0 bases and J dropped 3; count of bases not matched to a gene: 2. Germline V gene sequence: CDR1 SGHDT, CDR2 YYEEEE. CDR3 in DNA: TGTGCCAGCAGCTTGGCGGGGGGAAAAGAGACCCAGTACTTC. Translated, it gives CASSLAGGKETQYF.

V and J are TRBV4-3 and TRBJ1-5; unclear D gene. The V end was cut by 1 base, the J end by 3 bases, with 4 bases between. Germline CDR1 reads LGHNA; CDR2 reads YSLEER. This CDR3 region has 13 residues. The CDR3 loop reads CASSQVLNQPQHF. Written as DNA, the CDR3 is TGCGCCAGCAGCCAAGTCCTCAATCAGCCCCAGCATTTT.

This chain uses TRBV28 with TRBJ2-7, with D possibly matching TRBD2 (5 bases). The germline V and J ends were trimmed by 8 bases and 2 bases, with 7 bases remaining between them. Germline V gene lookup returns CDR1 MDHEN and CDR2 SYDVKM. This CDR3 is 11 amino acids long. The CDR3 is CASGGPYEQYF. As DNA, the CDR3 is TGTGCCAGCGGAGGACCCTACGAGCAGTACTTC. Full variable domain (remainder filled in from reference TRBV28 and TRBJ2-7): DVKVTQSSRYLVKRTGEKVFLECVQDMDHENMFWYRQDPGLGLRLIYFSYDVKMKEKGDIPEGYSVSREKKERFSLILESASTNQTSMYLCASGGPYEQYFGPGTRLTVT.

The rearrangement joins TRBV28 to TRBJ1-2; TRBD1 agrees at 8 bases. CDR1 MDHEN and CDR2 SYDVKM come from the germline V gene. V trimming: 5 bases; J trimming: 0 bases; junction bases outside the gene matches: 11. This CDR3 has 17 residues. CDR3 bases: TGTGCCAGCAGTCCCGACCCCGGACAGGGTACTAACTATGGCTACACCTTC. Translated: CASSPDPGQGTNYGYTF.

J is TRBJ2-5 and V is TRBV5-6, with 10 positions matching TRBD2. The CDR3 extends over 15 amino acids. CDR1 is SGHDT and CDR2 is YYEEEE in the germline V gene. Trimming cost V 4 bases and J 5 bases; bases outside gene matches: 8. The CDR3 region is CASSQDRLAGETQYF. CDR3 DNA: TGTGCCAGCAGCCAAGACCGACTAGCGGGTGAGACCCAGTACTTC.

V is TRBV27 and J is TRBJ2-7; D ambiguous. The CDR3 totals 12 residues. In germline, CDR1 is MNHEY, CDR2 SMNVEV (reference sequence). Trimming removed 6 bases from V and 4 bases from J, with 10 bases in between. CDR3 nucleotides: TGTGCCAGCAGCCCAGATCAGTACGAGCAGTACTTC. Amino acids: CASSPDQYEQYF.

This chain links TRBV4-1 with TRBJ2-1, with D possibly TRBD2 on 6 matching bases. V was cut by 4 bases and J by 0 bases, with 13 bases left in between. Germline CDR1 MGHRA, CDR2 YSYEKL. The CDR3 length is 16 residues. This chain's CDR3 is CASSRPGASSYNEQFF. In DNA form, the CDR3 reads TGCGCCAGCAGCCGACCGGGAGCTAGCTCCTACAATGAGCAGTTCTTC.

The genes are TRBV28 and TRBJ1-1; 7 bases match TRBD1. The CDR3 covers 16 residues. Germline trimming cut 1 base from V and 10 bases from J; bases unmatched to any gene: 15. Germline CDR1 MDHEN, CDR2 SYDVKM. The CDR3 protein is CASSLFRGRGTGAAFF. In nucleotides, the CDR3 is TGTGCCAGCAGTTTATTTCGGGGGAGGGGCACAGGGGCAGCTTTCTTT.